This TCR beta chain derives from a study of response to subunit inactivated influenza vaccine. Study conclusions and caveats: Few new T cells, the authors suggested, are recruited by each seasonal influenza vaccination.

MiXCR, run by TCRdb on the RT-PCR reads, gives a single entry per CDR3 protein. The table has 500,000 to 600,000 distinct CDR3 sequences, about 7.6% seen once; the top ten hold about an eighth. A few counts support this clonotype. Its antigen is not identified. The germline CDR1 and CDR2 sequences are SGHRS and YFSETQ. V gave up 1 base and J gave up 5 bases, with 10 bases separating them. The CDR3 totals 14 residues. V gene TRBV5-1 combines with J gene TRBJ2-1; D may be TRBD1 (6 bases). The receptor was derived from a man aged 45-69 years who received an inactivated influenza vaccine. Material: PBMCs from blood, obtained less than 30 months after vaccination. The CDR3 DNA sequence: TGCGCCAGCAGCTTGAGGACAGACGACAATGAGCAGTTCTTC. It specifies CASSLRTDDNEQFF.